The 8 T cell receptor beta chains below all came from one sample that was sequenced in a study of CD8 T cells in ankylosing spondylitis. TCRdb reprocessed the 5' RACE reads via MiXCR and lists one record per CDR3 protein. Among around 280,000 distinct CDR3 sequences, about 19% were seen once, and the ten largest hold 7.5% to 9%. The sample taken for sequencing was blood, either unsorted or a sorted T cell fraction (not recorded which). The receptors were gathered from a male donor with ankylosing spondylitis or in good health (not recorded which).

The chain uses TRBV20-1 and TRBJ2-3; D is perhaps TRBD2 (6 bases). CDR3 length: 17 residues. Deletions cut 3 bases from V and 0 bases from J, with 19 bases between. Germline V gene data show CDR1 as DFQATT and CDR2 as SNEGSKA (reference sequence). The CDR3 reads CSASSPGRGKSTDTQYF. The CDR3 bases are TGCAGTGCTAGTTCCCCGGGCCGGGGGAAGAGCACAGATACGCAGTATTTT.

This clonotype showed up just a few times. The rearrangement links TRBV30 to TRBJ1-1; D unclear. The CDR3 totals 15 residues. V was pared by 1 base and J by 3 bases, with 15 bases between. The germline V gene encodes CDR1 GTSNPN and CDR2 SVGIG (reference sequence). Here the CDR3 reads CAWSASSISDTEAFF. The CDR3, as DNA: TGTGCCTGGAGTGCATCATCTATTTCTGACACTGAAGCTTTCTTT.

The chain couples TRBV29-1 to TRBJ1-1, with 7 nucleotides matching TRBD1. The V gene end was trimmed by 7 bases and the J gene end by 0 bases; junction bases not matched to a gene: 8. Looked up from germline, CDR1 is SQVTM and CDR2 is ANQGSEA. The CDR3 totals 14 residues. The CDR3 reads CSARTGWMNTEAFF. CDR3 DNA sequence: TGCAGCGCTCGGACAGGTTGGATGAACACTGAAGCTTTCTTT.

This clonotype showed up many times. This chain joins TRBV12-3 or TRBV12-4 and TRBJ1-1; D possibly corresponds to TRBD1 (6 bases). The CDR3 runs to 12 residues. V lost 6 bases, J lost 4 bases, and 9 bases lay in between. DNA of the CDR3: TGTGCCAGCAGCCCACAGGGCACTGAAGCTTTCTTT. Protein sequence: CASSPQGTEAFF.

This clonotype was counted a few times. This chain uses TRBV5-1 with TRBJ1-5, with 7 bases lining up with TRBD1. Germline assignment: CDR1 SGHRS and CDR2 YFSETQ. The CDR3 consists of 15 residues. The V segment lost 2 bases and the J segment 5 bases; nucleotides outside the gene matches: 7. CDR3 nucleotides: TGCGCCAGCAGCTTAGCCGGGACAGTCTATCAGCCCCAGCATTTT. This translates into CASSLAGTVYQPQHF.

This clonotype was detected a few times. The V gene is TRBV6-5, the J gene TRBJ2-3, with TRBD1 matching over 9 bases. The V and J ends lost 2 bases and 3 bases, in that order; junction bases with no gene match: 3. In germline, CDR1 is MNHEY, CDR2 SVGAGI. This CDR3 region has 15 residues. Here the CDR3 reads CASSYAGQGTDTQYF. For the CDR3, the DNA is TGTGCCAGCAGTTACGCAGGACAGGGGACAGATACGCAGTATTTT.

The V gene is TRBV5-6, the J gene TRBJ1-1; the D is unclear. The CDR3 loop spans 12 amino acids. The germline gives CDR1 SGHDT, CDR2 YYEEEE. V gave up 1 base and J gave up 9 bases, with 10 bases separating them. The CDR3 sequence is CASSLRVEQAFF. CDR3 DNA sequence: TGTGCCAGCAGCTTGAGGGTGGAGCAAGCTTTCTTT.

The rearrangement joins TRBV6-5 to TRBJ2-5; 9 positions agree with TRBD2. The germline V gene has CDR1 MNHEY and CDR2 SVGAGI. The J segment lost 3 bases and the V segment lost 4 bases, leaving 6 bases of the junction unmatched. The CDR3 totals 15 residues. CDR3 residues: CASSFSGGVKETQYF. In DNA, the CDR3 is TGTGCCAGCAGTTTTAGCGGGGGTGTTAAAGAGACCCAGTACTTC.